The 3 T cell receptor beta chains below come from one sample, sequenced in a study of T cells in localized non-small cell lung cancer. Assay used: immunoSEQ multiplex PCR; TCRdb lists only in-frame clones, some missing. The sample holds more than 2,000 clones, approximately 31% seen once. The source material was lung tumor tissue, sampled before any cancer treatment. The source is a female donor of 60 years or more with stage II squamous cell lung carcinoma.

The chain has TRBV11-3 and TRBJ1-1; D gene ambiguous. Deletions cut 3 bases from V and 1 base from J, with 12 bases between. CDR3 size: 15 residues. Germline CDR1 is SGHNT and CDR2 is YENEEA. The CDR3 DNA reads as TGTGCCAGCAGCTTGGGGTTCGCGGGGAACACTGAAGCTTTCTTT. Protein: CASSLGFAGNTEAFF.

This clone was counted between two and nine times. The chain links TRBV9 to TRBJ1-2; TRBD1 matches at 7 bases. The CDR3 has 12 amino acids. Germline trimming cut 5 bases from V and 8 bases from J; bases unmatched to any gene: 6. Germline CDR1 reads SGDLS; CDR2 reads YYNGEE. The chain's CDR3 is CASSYRGNGYTF. CDR3 DNA: TGTGCCAGCAGTTACAGGGGTAACGGCTACACCTTC.

By proportion, this clone is medium-sized. V gene TRBV12-2 combines with J gene TRBJ2-1; the table's D call, TRBD1, was not checked against the DNA. TRBV12-2 constitutes a pseudogene. The CDR3 runs 15 residues. In DNA form, the CDR3 reads TGTGCCTGCGGCCCTAGGGGGTCGGTGGGCGATGAGCAGTTCTTC. It is translated as CACGPRGSVGDEQFF.